The 20 T cell receptor beta chains below were found in one sample sequenced in a study of T cell responses to AZD1222 COVID-19 vaccine. This table comes from immunoSEQ multiplex PCR, and its TCRdb copy is limited to in-frame clones, with some not included. Found here are some 130,000 clones, roughly 93% of them singletons; the top ten hold around 0.99%. The sequencing here drew on peripheral blood, taken 28 days after the second AZD1222 dose. Receptor source: an adult who received the AZD1222 COVID-19 vaccine.

This sequence joins TRBV9 and TRBJ2-7; 11 positions agree with TRBD2. The CDR3 loop spans 15 amino acids. Germline CDR1 SGDLS, CDR2 YYNGEE. The junction had 4 bases not matched to a gene; V was cut back by 0 bases and J by 5 bases. CDR3 sequence (DNA): TGTGCCAGCAGCGTAGGCCCTAGCGGGGGGAACGAGCAGTACTTC. As protein: CASSVGPSGGNEQYF.

The rearrangement joins TRBV19 to TRBJ2-7; 7 bases line up with TRBD1. Germline assignment: CDR1 LNHDA and CDR2 SQIVND (reference sequence). The CDR3 contains 16 residues. With V trimmed by 4 bases and J by 0 bases, 9 bases remained unmatched. CDR3 region: CASSTPTRTGSYEQYF. The CDR3 nucleotides are TGTGCCAGTAGTACACCCACCCGGACAGGCTCCTACGAGCAGTACTTC.

The V call is TRBV6-6, the J call TRBJ1-3; possibly TRBD1 for D (6 bases). This CDR3 is 15 amino acids long. The V end was cut by 4 bases, the J end by 0 bases, with 10 bases between. The V gene's germline CDR1 is MNHNY and CDR2 SVGAGI (reference sequence). The CDR3: CASSSKDSSGNTIYF. CDR3 DNA sequence: TGTGCCAGCAGTTCTAAGGACAGCTCTGGAAACACCATATATTTT.

J is TRBJ1-1 and V is TRBV6-5; no clear D gene. The length of the CDR3 is 11 residues. Germline-derived CDR1 and CDR2 are MNHEY and SVGAGI. V was cut by 4 bases and J by 4 bases, with 4 bases left in between. CDR3 coding DNA: TGTGCCAGCAGTTTGGGCACTGAAGCTTTCTTT. Translation: CASSLGTEAFF.

V usage is TRBV10-3 and J usage is TRBJ1-6; TRBD1 matches 9 bases. The ends lost 4 bases at V and 5 bases at J; junction bases unmatched: 9. Germline CDR1 and CDR2: ENHRY and SYGVKD. This CDR3 is 17 amino acids long. The CDR3 DNA follows: TGTGCCATCAGTGGATTTGCCGGGACAGGGAATAATTCACCCCTCCACTTT. Protein sequence: CAISGFAGTGNNSPLHF.

This clone has only one observation. CDR3 protein: CASGTLGISEYIQYF. The CDR3 DNA follows: TGTGCCAGCGGGACCTTAGGGATATCTGAATACATTCAGTACTTC. The chain uses TRBV27 and TRBJ2-4; tentatively, D is TRBD1 or TRBD2 (5 bases each). Germline-derived CDR1 and CDR2 are MNHEY and SMNVEV (reference sequence). The V and J ends lost 8 bases and 8 bases respectively, with 22 bases between them. The CDR3 loop spans 15 amino acids.

The chain joins TRBV19 to TRBJ1-5, with a weak D call TRBD1 (6 bases). From germline, CDR1 is LNHDA and CDR2 SQIVND (reference sequence). The CDR3 has 15 amino acids. V lost 9 bases to trimming and J lost 0 bases, with 15 bases between them. The CDR3 nucleotides read TGTGCCAGCGGGAAACAGGGATATAGCAATCAGCCCCAGCATTTT. Its protein product is CASGKQGYSNQPQHF. Full variable domain (rest looked up from reference TRBV19 and TRBJ1-5): DGGITQSPKYLFRKEGQNVTLSCEQNLNHDAMYWYRQDPGQGLRLIYYSQIVNDFQKGDIAEGYSVSREKKESFPLTVTSAQKNPTAFYLCASGKQGYSNQPQHFGDGTRLSIL.

This sequence joins TRBV6-2 or TRBV6-3 and TRBJ2-3; D is uncertain. This CDR3 contains 14 residues. Germline CDR1 reads MNHEY; CDR2 reads SVGEGT. Trimming took off 0 bases at V and 4 bases at J, with 8 bases between the two ends. CDR3 DNA sequence: TGTGCCAGCAGTTACTCGGGCACCCCAGATACGCAGTATTTT. Amino acids: CASSYSGTPDTQYF.

The chain links TRBV7-9 to TRBJ1-1; 7 positions match TRBD1. This CDR3 has 13 amino acids. J lost 5 bases, V lost 4 bases, and 4 bases had no gene match. The V gene's germline CDR1 is SEHNR and CDR2 FQNEAQ (reference sequence). CDR3 coding DNA: TGTGCCAGCAGCTCGACAGGGTGGACTGAAGCTTTCTTT. It codes for CASSSTGWTEAFF.

The V call is TRBV7-6, the J call TRBJ2-7, with 8 bases lining up with TRBD2. Germline V gives CDR1 SGHVS, CDR2 FNYEAQ. This CDR3 contains 15 residues. J was trimmed by 6 bases and V by 1 base; bases with no gene match: 8. The CDR3: CASSLEGTRIGEQYF. Written as DNA, the CDR3 is TGTGCCAGCAGCTTAGAGGGGACTAGAATCGGCGAGCAGTACTTC. The variable domain in full, completed from reference TRBV7-6 and TRBJ2-7, reads GAGVSQSPRYKVTKRGQDVALRCDPISGHVSLYWYRQALGQGPEFLTYFNYEAQQDKSGLPNDRFSAERPEGSISTLTIQRTEQRDSAMYRCASSLEGTRIGEQYFGPGTRLTVT.

V gene TRBV4-1 combines with J gene TRBJ2-1; 8 bases fit TRBD2. The germline V gene has CDR1 MGHRA and CDR2 YSYEKL. This CDR3 comprises 17 residues. V was pared by 3 bases and J by 3 bases, with 10 bases of the junction left unmatched. In nucleotides, the CDR3 is TGCGCCAGCAGCCATATTTACGGGAGGGCCGGCTACAATGAGCAGTTCTTC. Translating gives CASSHIYGRAGYNEQFF.

The V gene is TRBV6-5, the J gene TRBJ2-5, with D uncertain. The ends were cut back, 4 bases at V and 8 bases at J, with 14 bases in the middle. This CDR3 is 13 amino acids long. Germline CDR1 and CDR2: MNHEY and SVGAGI. The CDR3 sequence is CASSSGPQRTQYF. Here the CDR3 DNA reads TGTGCCAGCAGTTCCGGACCTCAGAGAACCCAGTACTTC.

The chain carries TRBV4-2 and TRBJ2-2, with D possibly being TRBD1 (8 bases). Germline loops: CDR1 LGHNA, CDR2 YNFKEQ. The CDR3 contains 16 residues. Trimming removed 1 base from V and 4 bases from J, with 13 bases in between. The CDR3 is CASSQADREGTGELFF. The CDR3 region has the DNA TGTGCCAGCAGCCAAGCGGACAGGGAGGGCACCGGGGAGCTGTTTTTT.

The chain recombines TRBV5-6 with TRBJ1-5; unclear D gene. Germline-derived CDR1 and CDR2 are SGHDT and YYEEEE. V lost 1 base, J lost 0 bases, and 8 bases lay in between. CDR3 size: 15 residues. CDR3 amino acids: CASSLFGHSNQPQHF. In DNA form, the CDR3 reads TGTGCCAGCAGCTTGTTTGGTCATAGCAATCAGCCCCAGCATTTT.

This sequence joins TRBV3-1 (or the pseudogene TRBV3-2) and TRBJ2-5; TRBD2 matches at 12 bases. The CDR3 is made up of 19 amino acids. Germline assignment: CDR1 LGHDT and CDR2 YNNKEL (reference sequence). Germline trimming cut 1 base from V and 1 base from J; bases unmatched to any gene: 10. The CDR3 nucleotides are TGTGCCAGCAGCCAAGGATATAAGGGACTAGCGGGTCGCCAAGAGACCCAGTACTTC. It translates to CASSQGYKGLAGRQETQYF.

The chain employs TRBV15 and TRBJ2-7, with 7 bases that match TRBD2. The germline V gene encodes CDR1 LNHNV and CDR2 YYDKDF (reference sequence). V lost 0 bases to trimming and J lost 3 bases; unmatched junction nucleotides: 11. The CDR3 has 17 amino acids. CDR3 amino acids: CATSRDRKGGLLYEQYF. For the CDR3, the DNA is TGTGCCACCAGCAGAGATCGCAAGGGAGGGCTTCTCTACGAGCAGTACTTC.

The rearrangement joins TRBV4-1 to TRBJ1-1; no firm D call. Trimming took 4 bases from V and 11 from J, leaving 32 bases between them. CDR3 length equals 18 residues. The germline V gene has CDR1 MGHRA and CDR2 YSYEKL. CDR3: CASSRDYLFSGPNPGAFF. The CDR3 nucleotides are TGCGCCAGCAGCCGAGATTATCTGTTTAGTGGCCCGAATCCCGGCGCTTTCTTT.

This clone was seen once. The CDR3 spells CASSLENSGSTDTQYF. The CDR3 bases are TGCGCCAGCAGCTTGGAGAATAGCGGGAGCACAGATACGCAGTATTTT. The chain is built from TRBV5-1 and TRBJ2-3; TRBD2 matches at 7 bases. The CDR3 sequence is 16 residues long. After removal of 0 bases from V and 0 bases from J, the junction contained 4 bases not matched to a gene. Germline V gene lookup returns CDR1 SGHRS and CDR2 YFSETQ.

V gene TRBV27 combines with J gene TRBJ2-1; D gene ambiguous. The V gene lost 6 bases and the J gene lost 3 bases, with 6 bases spanning the gap. CDR3 length: 12 residues. Germline CDR1 reads MNHEY; CDR2 reads SMNVEV (reference sequence). CDR3 protein: CASSPDYNEQFF. The CDR3 nucleotides are TGTGCCAGCAGCCCTGACTACAATGAGCAGTTCTTC.

In DNA form, the CDR3 reads TGTGCCACCAGTGATCCGGGACAGGGGACCTACAATGAGCAGTTCTTC. Its protein product is CATSDPGQGTYNEQFF. The chain has TRBV24-1 and TRBJ2-1; 10 bases map to TRBD1. The CDR3 consists of 16 residues. The germline gives CDR1 KGHDR, CDR2 SFDVKD. The ends lost 3 bases at V and 2 bases at J; junction bases unmatched: 3.